The 28 T cell receptor beta chains presented below share a single source sample, sequenced in a study of T cell responses to AZD1222 COVID-19 vaccine. The assay was immunoSEQ multiplex PCR, and TCRdb's table has in-frame clones only and misses some. This table has some 110,000 clones, roughly 89% appearing once. The material sequenced was peripheral blood, taken 28 days after the second AZD1222 dose. Receptors originate from an adult who received the AZD1222 COVID-19 vaccine.

The rearrangement joins TRBV7-2 to TRBJ2-7, with TRBD1 identical over 9 bases. Per germline, CDR1 SGHTA and CDR2 FQGNSA. The CDR3 loop spans 15 amino acids. Germline trimming cut 0 bases from V and 5 bases from J; bases unmatched to any gene: 5. The CDR3 protein is CASSLAGTGPDEQYF. The CDR3 nucleotides are TGTGCCAGCAGCTTAGCCGGGACAGGGCCAGACGAGCAGTACTTC. The full variable domain, in which reference TRBV7-2 and TRBJ2-7 provide the parts outside the CDR3, is GAGVSQSPSNKVTEKGKDVELRCDPISGHTALYWYRQSLGQGLEFLIYFQGNSAPDKSGLPSDRFSAERTGGSVSTLTIQRTQQEDSAVYLCASSLAGTGPDEQYFGPGTRLTVT.

The chain recombines TRBV28 with TRBJ1-1; 8 bases are shared with TRBD1. The CDR3 contains 14 residues. After removal of 4 bases from V and 4 bases from J, the junction contained 5 bases not matched to a gene. Germline CDR1 and CDR2: MDHEN and SYDVKM. CDR3 loop: CASSSDRVGTEAFF. CDR3 coding DNA: TGTGCCAGCAGTTCGGACAGGGTCGGCACTGAAGCTTTCTTT.

This chain uses TRBV6-5 with TRBJ2-1, with TRBD1 matching over 11 bases. This CDR3 spans 15 amino acids. Germline V lookup: CDR1 MNHEY, CDR2 SVGAGI. V lost 6 bases, J lost 6 bases, and 7 bases stayed unmatched. Written as DNA, the CDR3 is TGTGCCAGCAGGCTCTCTGGGACAGGGGGCAATGAGCAGTTCTTC. Translation gives CASRLSGTGGNEQFF.

V and J are TRBV18 and TRBJ2-7; 8 bases match TRBD1. The trim removed 1 base at V and 7 bases at J, leaving 9 bases unmatched. Germline CDR1 reads KGHSH; CDR2 reads LQKENI. The length of the CDR3 is 15 residues. CDR3 in DNA: TGTGCCAGCTCACCACTCAGGGGGCACTTGGGAGAGCAGTACTTC. Protein sequence: CASSPLRGHLGEQYF.

This clone was picked up one time. This chain links TRBV9 with TRBJ2-6, with D maybe TRBD1 (6 bases). V lost 4 bases and J lost 0, with 14 bases in between. The CDR3 is made up of 17 amino acids. The germline V gene encodes CDR1 SGDLS and CDR2 YYNGEE. The CDR3 region has the DNA TGTGCCAGCAGCCCACGACAGGAACTCTCTGGGGCCAACGTCCTGACTTTC. It is translated as CASSPRQELSGANVLTF.

The rearrangement links TRBV28 to TRBJ2-3; TRBD2 aligns across 9 bases. Germline CDR1 reads MDHEN; CDR2 reads SYDVKM. V dropped 4 bases and J dropped 0; count of bases not matched to a gene: 8. The CDR3 extends over 17 amino acids. Here the CDR3 reads CASSSPGLAASTDTQYF. CDR3 DNA: TGTGCCAGCAGTTCACCGGGACTAGCAGCTAGCACAGATACGCAGTATTTT.

J is TRBJ2-7 and V is TRBV30; no definite D call. CDR3 length: 13 residues. Trimming removed 0 bases at V and 3 bases at J, with 9 bases between. Germline assignment: CDR1 GTSNPN and CDR2 SVGIG (reference sequence). The CDR3: CAWSVGVDYEQYF. As DNA, the CDR3 is TGTGCCTGGAGTGTTGGGGTTGACTACGAGCAGTACTTC. Full variable domain (rest looked up from reference TRBV30 and TRBJ2-7): SQTIHQWPATLVQPVGSPLSLECTVEGTSNPNLYWYRQAAGRGLQLLFYSVGIGQISSEVPQNLSASRPQDRQFILSSKKLLLSDSGFYLCAWSVGVDYEQYFGPGTRLTVT.

J is TRBJ2-5 and V is TRBV2; TRBD2 is a possible D gene (6 bases). Trimming shortened V by 7 bases and J by 6 bases, and 12 bases separated the two germline ends. This CDR3 is built from 12 residues. CDR1 is SNHLY, CDR2 FYNNEI, per germline. CDR3 amino acids: CASTGDTKTQYF. DNA of the CDR3: TGTGCCAGCACGGGGGATACAAAGACCCAGTACTTC.

The chain links TRBV21-1 to TRBJ1-1; the table's TRBD1 call for D was not verified on the DNA. TRBV21-1 is reported as a pseudogene. This CDR3 spans 17 amino acids. CDR3 sequence: CASSKRRGTGNNTEAFF. The CDR3 nucleotides read TGTGCCAGCAGCAAAAGAAGGGGGACAGGGAATAACACTGAAGCTTTCTTT.

V is TRBV27 and J is TRBJ1-4; the D is unclear. The CDR3 spans 16 residues. Germline V gives CDR1 MNHEY, CDR2 SMNVEV (reference sequence). Between the trimmed V and J ends, which lost 6 bases and 0 bases, there was a span of 14 bases. The CDR3 nucleotides are TGTGCCAGCAGGACAACAGAACCTGCAACTAATGAAAAACTGTTTTTT. It yields the protein CASRTTEPATNEKLFF.

V and J are TRBV4-3 and TRBJ2-3; possible D gene TRBD1, 5 bases. There are 17 residues in the CDR3. Germline loops: CDR1 LGHNA, CDR2 YSLEER. Trimming took off 0 bases at V and 0 bases at J, with 13 bases between the two ends. The CDR3 DNA sequence: TGCGCCAGCAGCCAAGACTGGCAGGGTTCTAGCACAGATACGCAGTATTTT. Translation gives CASSQDWQGSSTDTQYF.

The gene calls are TRBV6-5 and TRBJ1-1; tentatively, D is TRBD1 (5 bases). V lost 5 bases and J 6 bases, leaving 7 bases between the germline ends. The CDR3 runs 11 residues. The germline CDR1 and CDR2 sequences are MNHEY and SVGAGI. CDR3 amino acids: CASSQGPEAFF. The CDR3 coding sequence is TGTGCCAGCAGTCAGGGTCCTGAAGCTTTCTTT.

The chain combines TRBV12-3 or TRBV12-4 with TRBJ2-7; maybe TRBD1 (5 bases). The germline V and J ends were trimmed by 5 bases and 0 bases, with 8 bases remaining between them. The CDR3 extends over 13 amino acids. The CDR3 sequence is CASSRQPSYEQYF. CDR3 nucleotides: TGTGCCAGCAGTAGACAGCCCTCCTACGAGCAGTACTTC.

The rearrangement joins TRBV7-2 to TRBJ2-7; 12 positions agree with TRBD2. The V and J ends lost 3 bases and 4 bases, in that order; junction bases with no gene match: 10. The germline V gene has CDR1 SGHTA and CDR2 FQGNSA. The CDR3 consists of 17 residues. The CDR3 region is CASSLGLAGGRLYEQYF. CDR3 nucleotides: TGTGCCAGCAGCTTGGGTCTAGCGGGAGGGCGGTTGTACGAGCAGTACTTC.

The gene calls are TRBV5-1 and TRBJ2-1; TRBD1 matches 8 bases. With 4 bases clipped from V and 2 bases from J, the junction kept 8 bases outside the gene matches. This CDR3 spans 16 amino acids. Germline values: CDR1 SGHRS, CDR2 YFSETQ. CDR3 residues: CASSAKQGGTYNEQFF. For the CDR3, the DNA is TGCGCCAGCAGCGCGAAACAGGGGGGAACCTACAATGAGCAGTTCTTC.

The gene calls are TRBV7-2 and TRBJ2-3; 9 bases fit TRBD2. V was pared by 5 bases and J by 3 bases, with 9 bases of the junction left unmatched. CDR1 and CDR2 from the germline V gene are SGHTA and FQGNSA. This CDR3 contains 16 residues. The CDR3 nucleotides are TGTGCCAGCAGCGGCGGGCGGGAGGGCCGAACAGATACGCAGTATTTT. Its protein is CASSGGREGRTDTQYF.

This sequence joins TRBV20-1 and TRBJ1-2, with 9 bases lining up with TRBD1. The CDR3 totals 14 residues. The trim removed 3 bases at V and 2 bases at J, leaving 4 bases unmatched. The V gene's germline CDR1 is DFQATT and CDR2 SNEGSKA (reference sequence). CDR3 in amino acids: CSASHTGGNYGYTF. The DNA for the CDR3 is TGCAGTGCTAGTCACACAGGGGGCAACTATGGCTACACCTTC.

The chain uses TRBV7-2 and TRBJ2-7; TRBD2 aligns across 7 bases. This CDR3 is built from 14 residues. Germline V gene data show CDR1 as SGHTA and CDR2 as FQGNSA. V trimming: 2 bases; J trimming: 2 bases; junction bases outside the gene matches: 3. The CDR3 DNA is TGTGCCAGCAGCTTAATGGCGGGAGCCTACGAGCAGTACTTC. It encodes CASSLMAGAYEQYF.

In this sample, this clone turned up once. The rearrangement links TRBV19 to TRBJ1-1, with a weak D call TRBD1 (6 bases). This CDR3 comprises 13 residues. The germline V gene has CDR1 LNHDA and CDR2 SQIVND (reference sequence). V shed 8 bases and J shed 3 bases, with 13 bases lying between them. CDR3 sequence: CASLRTEYTEAFF. The CDR3 coding sequence is TGTGCCAGTCTCAGGACAGAATACACTGAAGCTTTCTTT.

The chain recombines TRBV10-3 with TRBJ2-7; 7 positions match TRBD1. CDR3 length: 14 residues. Germline trimming cut 3 bases from V and 0 bases from J; bases unmatched to any gene: 2. Germline CDR1 ENHRY, CDR2 SYGVKD. The CDR3 region has the DNA TGTGCCATCAGTGACAGGGGGTACTCCTACGAGCAGTACTTC. This sequence encodes CAISDRGYSYEQYF.

This rearrangement joins TRBV28 to TRBJ1-6; tentative D call: TRBD1 (6 bases). The germline V gene encodes CDR1 MDHEN and CDR2 SYDVKM. The V and J ends lost 10 bases and 5 bases respectively, with 12 bases between them. CDR3 length equals 13 residues. CDR3: CATKDSNNSPLHF. The CDR3 DNA reads TGTGCCACCAAGGACAGTAATAATTCACCCCTCCACTTT.

The chain has TRBV30 and TRBJ1-5, with 9 bases identical to TRBD1. This CDR3 spans 15 amino acids. Trimming cost V 5 bases and J 4 bases; bases outside gene matches: 9. Germline assignment: CDR1 GTSNPN and CDR2 SVGIG (reference sequence). The CDR3 loop is CAWDPGQGLNQPQHF. DNA of the CDR3: TGTGCCTGGGACCCCGGACAGGGGTTAAATCAGCCCCAGCATTTT. Combining the CDR3 with reference TRBV30 and TRBJ1-5 gives the whole variable domain SQTIHQWPATLVQPVGSPLSLECTVEGTSNPNLYWYRQAAGRGLQLLFYSVGIGQISSEVPQNLSASRPQDRQFILSSKKLLLSDSGFYLCAWDPGQGLNQPQHFGDGTRLSIL.

CDR3 in amino acids: CASGLEKLFF. CDR3 coding DNA: TGTGCCAGCGGGCTTGAAAAACTGTTTTTT. The rearrangement uses TRBV12-3 or TRBV12-4 and TRBJ1-4; the D is unclear. Trimming shortened V by 8 bases and J by 7 bases, and 5 bases separated the two germline ends. This CDR3 spans 10 amino acids.

This clone is a singleton in its sample. The rearrangement uses TRBV7-6 and TRBJ1-3; TRBD1 might be the D (6 bases). Germline V gene sequence: CDR1 SGHVS, CDR2 FNYEAQ. V shed 1 base and J shed 4 bases, with 20 bases lying between them. The CDR3 loop spans 18 amino acids. CDR3 protein: CASSLGVTTGARGNTIYF. The DNA for the CDR3 is TGTGCCAGCAGCTTAGGGGTTACAACGGGGGCGAGAGGAAACACCATATATTTT.

In its sample, this clone was seen a few times. The rearrangement links TRBV2 to TRBJ2-2; 7 nucleotides match TRBD1. The CDR3 contains 14 residues. The ends lost 4 bases at V and 1 base at J; junction bases unmatched: 0. CDR1 is SNHLY, CDR2 FYNNEI, per germline. CDR3 sequence reads: CASSGQGNTGELFF. Here the CDR3 DNA reads TGTGCCAGCAGTGGACAGGGGAACACCGGGGAGCTGTTTTTT.

This chain uses TRBV5-8 with TRBJ2-5; tentative D call: TRBD2 (5 bases). This CDR3 is built from 16 residues. Germline V gives CDR1 SGHTS, CDR2 YDEGEE. V lost 3 bases and J 4 bases, leaving 19 bases between the germline ends. The DNA for the CDR3 is TGTGCCAGCAGCTCCACCGGGCAGACCCGGGGAGAGACCCAGTACTTC. Residues: CASSSTGQTRGETQYF.

The genes are TRBV2 and TRBJ1-5, with 7 bases matching TRBD1. Germline CDR1 reads SNHLY; CDR2 reads FYNNEI. The CDR3 covers 15 residues. The V and J ends lost 5 bases and 7 bases, in that order; junction bases with no gene match: 11. The CDR3 reads CASSQDRASSQPQHF. In DNA, the CDR3 is TGTGCCAGCAGTCAAGACAGGGCGTCAAGCCAGCCCCAGCATTTT. Complete variable domain (other parts from reference TRBV2 and TRBJ1-5): EPEVTQTPSHQVTQMGQEVILRCVPISNHLYFYWYRQILGQKVEFLVSFYNNEISEKSEIFDDQFSVERPDGSNFTLKIRSTKLEDSAMYFCASSQDRASSQPQHFGDGTRLSIL.

The chain employs TRBV28 and TRBJ2-2; D perhaps matches TRBD2 (5 bases). The CDR3 sequence is 13 residues long. V lost 7 bases and J 6 bases, leaving 12 bases between the germline ends. Germline CDR1 and CDR2: MDHEN and SYDVKM. Here the CDR3 reads CASTSFGAGELFF. CDR3 nucleotide sequence: TGTGCCAGCACTTCCTTCGGGGCCGGGGAGCTGTTTTTT.